These 15 T cell receptor beta chains were all obtained from the same sample, sequenced in a study of Ad26.COV2.S vaccination and SARS-CoV-2 variants. Generated by immunoSEQ multiplex PCR, the TCRdb table keeps only in-frame clones and is missing some. The data contain 330,000 or so clones, 90% of them singletons. The treatment here: 15 to 20 received Ad26.COV2.S at low or high dose, single or two shots; roughly five received placebo; per-sample allocation not given. Day 63 after the first vaccine or placebo injection was the time point for sampling. The sample in question was peripheral blood, obtained in a trial of Ad26.COV2.S vaccine versus placebo. The receptors here all came from a person between 18 and 65 years old who received the Ad26.COV2.S COVID-19 vaccine or a placebo.

This clone appeared a few times. The CDR3 bases are TGCGCCAGCAGTGACTTAGGGGGGGATGGCTACACCTTC. Its protein is CASSDLGGDGYTF. This chain joins TRBV10-2 and TRBJ1-2; D may be TRBD1 (6 bases). CDR3 size: 13 residues. CDR1 WSHSY and CDR2 SAAADI come from the germline V gene. Trimming shortened V by 3 bases and J by 6 bases, and 11 bases separated the two germline ends.

V gene TRBV3-1 (or the pseudogene TRBV3-2) combines with J gene TRBJ1-4; D gene ambiguous. CDR1 LGHDT and CDR2 YNNKEL come from the germline V gene (reference sequence). The V end lost 5 bases, the J end lost 8 bases, and 27 bases lay between the germline ends. The CDR3 sequence is 18 residues long. The CDR3 spells CASSLSFLSPGEGEKLFF. The CDR3 DNA reads as TGTGCCAGCAGCTTGTCATTCCTGTCTCCAGGAGAAGGCGAAAAACTGTTTTTT.

The CDR3 sequence is CATYDSGNTIYF. The CDR3 nucleotides are TGTGCCACCTACGACTCTGGAAACACCATATATTTT. V is TRBV3-1 (or the pseudogene TRBV3-2) and J is TRBJ1-3; D not certain. Germline V lookup: CDR1 LGHDT, CDR2 YNNKEL (reference sequence). The CDR3 totals 12 residues. Trimming stripped 10 bases from V and 0 bases from J, with 7 bases between.

The V gene is TRBV10-3, the J gene TRBJ2-2, with no clear D. V was clipped by 0 bases and J by 5 bases, with 10 bases between them. The CDR3 loop spans 15 amino acids. CDR1 is ENHRY and CDR2 is SYGVKD in the germline V gene. The CDR3 here is CAISESSSMTGELFF. CDR3 in DNA: TGTGCCATCAGTGAGTCCAGCTCGATGACCGGGGAGCTGTTTTTT.

The V and J genes are TRBV5-6 and TRBJ1-1; 7 nucleotides line up with TRBD1. Germline assignment: CDR1 SGHDT and CDR2 YYEEEE. Unmatched junction bases numbered 6, after V lost 1 base and J lost 0 bases. The CDR3 extends over 16 amino acids. The CDR3 loop is CASSLPEGQLNTEAFF. CDR3 nucleotides: TGTGCCAGCAGCTTGCCCGAGGGACAGCTGAACACTGAAGCTTTCTTT.

This chain links TRBV15 with TRBJ2-7; unclear D gene. Trimming took 4 bases from V and 7 from J, leaving 11 bases between them. Per the germline V gene, CDR1 is LNHNV and CDR2 is YYDKDF (reference sequence). CDR3 size: 12 residues. For the CDR3, the DNA is TGTGCCACCAGCAAGGGTGGGTGGGAGCAGTACTTC. It translates to CATSKGGWEQYF.

J is TRBJ2-4 and V is TRBV30, with a weak D call TRBD1 (8 bases). This CDR3 has 14 residues. Germline CDR1 GTSNPN, CDR2 SVGIG (reference sequence). The V gene lost 4 bases and the J gene lost 6 bases, with 16 bases spanning the gap. CDR3 residues: CAWMEQGGRNIQYF. The CDR3 DNA reads as TGTGCCTGGATGGAACAGGGGGGGAGAAACATTCAGTACTTC.

The chain employs TRBV4-3 and TRBJ2-7, with 8 bases aligning to TRBD1. Germline CDR1 and CDR2: LGHNA and YSLEER. The CDR3 has 15 amino acids. V shed 3 bases and J 4 bases; nucleotides not matched to a gene: 8. CDR3 DNA sequence: TGCGCCAGCAGCCAGAGGACAGGGACCGTATACGAGCAGTACTTC. Its translation: CASSQRTGTVYEQYF.

The V call is TRBV4-1, the J call TRBJ1-5; TRBD1 might be the D (6 bases). CDR3 length equals 18 residues. CDR1 and CDR2 from the germline V gene are MGHRA and YSYEKL. Between the trimmed V and J ends, which lost 2 bases and 0 bases, there was a span of 17 bases. Written as DNA, the CDR3 is TGCGCCAGCAGCCAAAGTCTGACAGGCCTTAATAGCAATCAGCCCCAGCATTTT. This encodes CASSQSLTGLNSNQPQHF.

The chain has TRBV7-2 and TRBJ2-4; TRBD1 matches at 11 bases. Per germline, CDR1 SGHTA and CDR2 FQGNSA. The V gene end was trimmed by 1 base and the J gene end by 15 bases; junction bases not matched to a gene: 11. The CDR3 runs 15 residues. The CDR3 nucleotides are TGTGCCAGCAGCTTAGTTTGGGGACAGGGGGGAGTATCGTACTTC. This codes for CASSLVWGQGGVSYF.

This clone was seen a few times. The rearrangement joins TRBV6-6 to TRBJ1-5, with a weak D call TRBD1 (5 bases). This CDR3 has 17 residues. V gave up 5 bases and J gave up 0 bases, with 17 bases separating them. Germline CDR1 and CDR2: MNHNY and SVGAGI (reference sequence). Here the CDR3 reads CASSRIQGPHSNQPQHF. The DNA for the CDR3 is TGTGCCAGCAGTCGAATCCAGGGACCACATAGCAATCAGCCCCAGCATTTT.

The rearrangement joins TRBV6-4 to TRBJ2-2; TRBD1 is a possible D gene (6 bases). V lost 6 bases and J lost 6, with 11 bases in between. The CDR3 spans 13 residues. CDR1 is MRHNA and CDR2 is SNTAGT in the germline V gene. The CDR3 loop is CASRAQGSGELFF. CDR3 nucleotide sequence: TGTGCCAGCAGAGCACAGGGTTCCGGGGAGCTGTTTTTT.

This clone has a single count. The chain has TRBV19 and TRBJ1-5; weak D call: TRBD1 (6 bases). Germline V gene data show CDR1 as LNHDA and CDR2 as SQIVND (reference sequence). The CDR3 loop spans 13 amino acids. V lost 11 bases to trimming and J lost 3 bases, with 14 bases between them. The CDR3 sequence is CAGGWTVNQPQHF. For the CDR3, the DNA is TGTGCCGGGGGATGGACAGTCAATCAGCCCCAGCATTTT.

This clone showed up just once. Germline is not matched at one junction end, which may reflect a read error. V usage is TRBV27 and J usage is TRBJ1-1; 7 bases map to TRBD1. This CDR3 is 13 amino acids long. Germline CDR1 MNHEY, CDR2 SMNVEV (reference sequence). The CDR3 sequence: CASSLISGGDSNF. The CDR3 bases are TGTGCCAGCAGTTTAATTAGTGGGGGGGACAGTAACTTT.

The chain employs TRBV18 and TRBJ1-1; the match to TRBD1 covers 10 bases. The CDR3 loop spans 14 amino acids. V was clipped by 8 bases and J by 8 bases; unmatched bases: 11. Germline CDR1 is KGHSH and CDR2 is LQKENI. The CDR3 DNA reads as TGTGCCAGCCACCCCCTCGACAGGGGGCTAGAAGCTTTCTTT. Its protein product is CASHPLDRGLEAFF. The full variable domain, rest sourced from reference TRBV18 and TRBJ1-1, is NAGVMQNPRHLVRRRGQEARLRCSPMKGHSHVYWYRQLPEEGLKFMVYLQKENIIDESGMPKERFSAEFPKEGPSILRIQQVVRGDSAAYFCASHPLDRGLEAFFGQGTRLTVV.